These 22 T cell receptor beta chains were sequenced from one sample in a study of T cell repertoires in cytomegalovirus infection. Their specific antigens are unknown. TCRdb re-derived calls from the reads in MiXCR, one entry per CDR3 protein. The table has approximately 730,000 distinct CDR3 sequences, 30% to 35% seen once; the top ten hold 15% to 20%. The sequencing used cultured PBMCs, collected from culture after CMV antigen stimulation. Receptors were obtained from a human donor in good health (CMV status not recorded). Some clones in this sample may be carry-over from other donors' samples.

The V and J genes are TRBV4-3 and TRBJ1-1; perhaps TRBD1 as D (5 bases). In germline, CDR1 is LGHNA, CDR2 YSLEER. Trimming shortened V by 0 bases and J by 6 bases, and 11 bases separated the two germline ends. The CDR3 totals 14 residues. CDR3 protein: CASSQDPRGPEAFF. CDR3 bases: TGCGCCAGCAGCCAAGATCCCCGGGGCCCTGAAGCTTTCTTT.

V is TRBV12-5 and J is TRBJ1-3, with D unresolved. Between the trimmed V and J ends, which lost 6 bases and 0 bases, there was a span of 6 bases. Germline CDR1 and CDR2: LGHNT and FRNRAP. The CDR3 is made up of 13 amino acids. The CDR3 reads CASGQRSGNTIYF. The CDR3 bases are TGTGCTAGTGGACAACGCTCTGGAAACACCATATATTTT. The whole variable domain, remainder taken from reference TRBV12-5 and TRBJ1-3, is DARVTQTPRHKVTEMGQEVTMRCQPILGHNTVFWYRQTMMQGLELLAYFRNRAPLDDSGMPKDRFSAEMPDATLATLKIQPSEPRDSAVYFCASGQRSGNTIYFGEGSWLTVV.

This clonotype was observed a handful of times. This sequence joins TRBV6-1 and TRBJ2-2; D possibly uses TRBD1 or TRBD2 (5 bases each). This CDR3 has 13 amino acids. V dropped 11 bases and J dropped 6 bases, with 16 bases sitting between them. Germline V gene sequence: CDR1 MNHNS, CDR2 SASEGT. The CDR3 nucleotides are TGTGCCGGACAAAAGGGAGCCGCCGGGGAGCTGTTTTTT. Translating gives CAGQKGAAGELFF.

The CDR3 DNA reads as TGTGCCAGCAGGGGACTTAGCTCCTACGAGCAGTACTTC. Translating gives CASRGLSSYEQYF. The chain couples TRBV7-9 to TRBJ2-7; tentative D call: TRBD2 (6 bases). Per germline, CDR1 SEHNR and CDR2 FQNEAQ (reference sequence). This CDR3 is 13 amino acids long. Trimming removed 6 bases at V and 0 bases at J, with 9 bases between.

The table lists this clonotype with a count of one. The V call is TRBV10-3, the J call TRBJ2-7; 12 bases match TRBD2. V was clipped by 3 bases and J by 1 base; unmatched bases: 1. Germline values: CDR1 ENHRY, CDR2 SYGVKD. The CDR3 sequence is 15 residues long. The CDR3 is CAISDLAGGSYEQYF. The CDR3, as DNA: TGTGCCATCAGTGACCTAGCGGGAGGGTCCTACGAGCAGTACTTC.

This clonotype was detected a few times. The rearrangement joins TRBV24-1 to TRBJ2-3; TRBD1 or TRBD2 may be the D gene (6 bases each). With 1 base removed from V and 4 bases from J, the gap between germline ends came to 8 bases. The CDR3 is 14 residues long. The germline V gene has CDR1 KGHDR and CDR2 SFDVKD. CDR3 nucleotide sequence: TGTGCCACCAGTGATTTTGGGGGGCCAGATACGCAGTATTTT. This translates into CATSDFGGPDTQYF.

The genes are TRBV28 and TRBJ2-5; D uncertain. The CDR3 is 14 amino acids. V lost 1 base and J lost 5, with 11 bases in between. Looked up from germline, CDR1 is MDHEN and CDR2 is SYDVKM. In DNA form, the CDR3 reads TGTGCCAGCAGTTTATTCCCCTCTCCTGAGACCCAGTACTTC. Translation gives CASSLFPSPETQYF.

The chain is built from TRBV7-3 and TRBJ2-3, with D uncertain. V was shortened by 3 bases and J by 4 bases, with 8 bases between the two germline ends. There are 13 residues in the CDR3. Germline V gene sequence: CDR1 SGHTA, CDR2 FQGTGA. DNA for the CDR3: TGTGCCAGCAGCTTTGTCAGCGCAGATACGCAGTATTTT. It specifies CASSFVSADTQYF.

This clonotype was recorded many times. The CDR3 sequence is CASSRAGTSGTGISGANVLTF. CDR3 coding DNA: TGTGCCAGCAGCCGTGCCGGGACTAGCGGGACGGGGATTTCTGGGGCCAACGTCCTGACTTTC. This chain joins TRBV7-8 and TRBJ2-6, with 13 bases aligning to TRBD2. J lost 1 base, V lost 5 bases, and 14 bases had no gene match. The CDR3 has 21 residues. CDR1 and CDR2 from the germline V gene are SGHVS and FQNEAQ.

The V gene is TRBV19, the J gene TRBJ1-1, with a possible D match to TRBD1 (5 bases). The CDR3 has 15 residues. The V end was cut by 5 bases, the J end by 0 bases, with 13 bases between. In germline, CDR1 is LNHDA, CDR2 SQIVND (reference sequence). CDR3 loop: CASSAGVGVNTEAFF. The CDR3 bases are TGTGCCAGTAGTGCCGGGGTGGGGGTGAACACTGAAGCTTTCTTT.

A few counts support this clonotype. This CDR3 is CASSYPLGRGAGETQYF. The CDR3 DNA is TGTGCCAGCAGTTACCCTCTCGGGAGAGGGGCCGGGGAGACCCAGTACTTC. The rearrangement links TRBV6-2 or TRBV6-3 to TRBJ2-5; possible D gene TRBD2, 6 bases. V was trimmed by 2 bases and J by 5 bases, leaving 21 bases between them. The V gene's germline CDR1 is MNHEY and CDR2 SVGEGT. The CDR3 contains 17 residues.

A few counts support this clonotype. Here the CDR3 DNA reads TGTGCCAGCAGCACGAGTTTAGCGATTCGGGCCTACGAGCAGTACTTC. Translation gives CASSTSLAIRAYEQYF. J is TRBJ2-7 and V is TRBV7-9; a weak D match, TRBD2 (5 bases). Germline V lookup: CDR1 SEHNR, CDR2 FQNEAQ (reference sequence). Trimming stripped 5 bases from V and 2 bases from J, with 19 bases between. The CDR3 has 16 residues.

The chain joins TRBV2 to TRBJ2-3; D call uncertain. The ends were cut back, 8 bases at V and 1 base at J, with 13 bases in the middle. The germline CDR1 and CDR2 sequences are SNHLY and FYNNEI. The CDR3 length is 14 residues. The CDR3 region has the DNA TGTGCCAGCGAGATGGAGTACCGCACAGATACGCAGTATTTT. It encodes CASEMEYRTDTQYF.

This clonotype was seen at least ten times. The V and J genes are TRBV7-2 and TRBJ1-1; 10 bases agree with TRBD1. V was clipped by 5 bases and J by 2 bases; unmatched bases: 8. The CDR3 loop spans 16 amino acids. The germline CDR1 and CDR2 sequences are SGHTA and FQGNSA. The CDR3 sequence: CASSLPGTGANTEAFF. CDR3 sequence (DNA): TGTGCCAGCAGCCTTCCCGGGACAGGGGCAAACACTGAAGCTTTCTTT. The full variable domain, its missing parts supplied by reference TRBV7-2 and TRBJ1-1, is GAGVSQSPSNKVTEKGKDVELRCDPISGHTALYWYRQSLGQGLEFLIYFQGNSAPDKSGLPSDRFSAERTGGSVSTLTIQRTQQEDSAVYLCASSLPGTGANTEAFFGQGTRLTVV.

V usage is TRBV7-2 and J usage is TRBJ2-3, with 12 bases fitting TRBD2. Germline loops: CDR1 SGHTA, CDR2 FQGNSA. The length of the CDR3 is 17 residues. J gave up 6 bases and V 3 bases, and 10 bases lay outside the gene matches. The CDR3 region has the DNA TGTGCCAGCAGCTTGGGACTGACTAGCGGGAGAGCGGATACGCAGTATTTT. This encodes CASSLGLTSGRADTQYF.

This clonotype has ten or more counts. The chain links TRBV6-2 or TRBV6-3 to TRBJ1-1; 7 positions agree with TRBD1. CDR3 size: 15 residues. The germline V gene encodes CDR1 MNHEY and CDR2 SVGEGT. Germline trimming cut 4 bases from V and 5 bases from J; bases unmatched to any gene: 10. CDR3 DNA sequence: TGTGCCAGCAGTTCCTGGACAGGCCGGGGGACTGAAGCTTTCTTT. Protein product: CASSSWTGRGTEAFF.

In its sample, this clonotype was seen many times. The chain recombines TRBV7-2 with TRBJ2-1; D unresolved. The V gene's germline CDR1 is SGHTA and CDR2 FQGNSA. The V end was cut by 5 bases, the J end by 9 bases, with 14 bases between. The CDR3 is 13 residues long. This CDR3 is CASSPRSDGEQFF. The CDR3 DNA reads TGTGCCAGCAGCCCTCGGAGTGACGGTGAGCAGTTCTTC.

The CDR3 is CASSLDKGFDRPQHF. CDR3 bases: TGTGCCAGCAGCTTAGATAAGGGTTTTGACAGGCCCCAGCATTTT. The chain joins TRBV7-8 to TRBJ1-5; D is perhaps TRBD1 (5 bases). This CDR3 region has 15 residues. V was shortened by 1 base and J by 9 bases, with 16 bases between the two germline ends. Germline V gene data show CDR1 as SGHVS and CDR2 as FQNEAQ. Looking up the rest from reference TRBV7-8 and TRBJ1-5 gives the full variable domain: GAGVSQSPRYKVAKRGQDVALRCDPISGHVSLFWYQQALGQGPEFLTYFQNEAQLDKSGLPSDRFFAERPEGSVSTLKIQRTQQEDSAVYLCASSLDKGFDRPQHFGDGTRLSIL.

This clonotype was counted ten times or more. DNA of the CDR3: TGTGCCAGCAGCCCAGGGCCTTCCTACGAGCAGTACTTC. This gives the protein CASSPGPSYEQYF. This rearrangement joins TRBV7-2 to TRBJ2-7; a possible D gene is TRBD1 (5 bases). Trimming pared 5 bases from V and 1 base from J, leaving 9 bases between. CDR3 length equals 13 residues. Germline CDR1 reads SGHTA; CDR2 reads FQGNSA.

V gene TRBV20-1 combines with J gene TRBJ2-1, with a weak D call TRBD1 (5 bases). This CDR3 contains 16 residues. The germline V gene encodes CDR1 DFQATT and CDR2 SNEGSKA (reference sequence). Deletions cut 3 bases from V and 4 bases from J, with 19 bases between. CDR3: CSARGPNNYNYNEQFF. For the CDR3, the DNA is TGCAGTGCTAGGGGGCCGAACAATTACAATTACAATGAGCAGTTCTTC.

This clonotype occurred many times. The chain couples TRBV7-2 to TRBJ1-5; D is ambiguous. Per the germline V gene, CDR1 is SGHTA and CDR2 is FQGNSA. Trimming removed 3 bases at V and 0 bases at J, with 9 bases between. This CDR3 is 15 amino acids long. CDR3 nucleotides: TGTGCCAGCAGCTTTGGCAGAAATAGCAATCAGCCCCAGCATTTT. Protein sequence: CASSFGRNSNQPQHF.

V and J are TRBV20-1 and TRBJ1-5; tentative D call: TRBD1 (6 bases). The CDR3 covers 12 residues. V lost 5 bases to trimming and J lost 6 bases, with 11 bases between them. Looked up from germline, CDR1 is DFQATT and CDR2 is SNEGSKA (reference sequence). The CDR3 nucleotides read TGCAGTGCTCGCAGGGACACTCAGCCCCAGCATTTT. Protein product: CSARRDTQPQHF.